The T cell receptor (beta chain) described here comes from a study of neoadjuvant anti-PD-1 for oral cavity cancer. This clone was observed a few times. V lost 1 base and J lost 4, with 17 bases in between. The CDR3 has 17 residues. The V gene's germline CDR1 is SGHVS and CDR2 FNYEAQ. The time point is: after neoadjuvant nivolumab, at surgical resection. PBMC libraries mostly used about 490 ng of input genomic DNA, with six replicates per sample. The protocol was immunoSEQ multiplex PCR, while the TCRdb copy is restricted to in-frame clones and leaves out a portion. Of tens of thousands of clones in the sample, roughly nine tenths are singletons; the top ten hold 2.5% to 3%.

The chain has TRBV7-6 and TRBJ1-3; no firm D call. The source is a person between 40 and 85 years old with oral cavity squamous cell carcinoma. This sample comprised PBMCs, obtained after nivolumab (anti-PD-1) treatment. The CDR3 loop is CASSLGLRGNFGNTIYF. The CDR3 DNA reads as TGTGCCAGCAGCTTAGGTCTCCGCGGGAACTTCGGAAACACCATATATTTT.